These 20 T cell receptor beta chains came from one sample sequenced in a study of blood T cell repertoires in COVID-19. Using immunoSEQ multiplex PCR, the repertoire was profiled, and TCRdb retains in-frame clones only, with some absent. The data hold some 140,000 clones, with approximately 84% observed a single time. What was sequenced was PBMCs or T cells enriched from blood (not recorded which). The receptors here all came from a man aged 40-49 years with acute COVID-19.

The chain employs TRBV5-6 and TRBJ2-1, with 8 nucleotides matching TRBD1. V shed 4 bases and J 5 bases; nucleotides not matched to a gene: 8. There are 15 residues in the CDR3. Germline V gene data show CDR1 as SGHDT and CDR2 as YYEEEE. The CDR3 nucleotides are TGTGCCAGCAGCCCCTGGGACAGGCGAAACAATGAGCAGTTCTTC. Protein sequence: CASSPWDRRNNEQFF.

This chain links TRBV27 with TRBJ1-5; TRBD1 matches at 8 bases. With 5 bases clipped from V and 7 bases from J, the junction kept 7 bases outside the gene matches. This CDR3 is built from 14 residues. CDR1 and CDR2 (germline): MNHEY, SMNVEV (reference sequence). The CDR3 coding sequence is TGTGCCAGCAGTCCGGGACAGGCAGCACAGCCCCAGCATTTT. It encodes CASSPGQAAQPQHF.

This clone was observed a single time. This chain joins TRBV25-1 and TRBJ1-2; perhaps TRBD1 as D (5 bases). Per the germline V gene, CDR1 is MGHDK and CDR2 is SYGVNS. Trimming took 4 bases from V and 6 from J, leaving 6 bases between them. The CDR3 sequence is 11 residues long. CDR3 bases: TGTGCCAGCAGTGTAGGGGATGGCTACACCTTC. As protein: CASSVGDGYTF.

The chain couples TRBV9 to TRBJ2-6; the match to TRBD2 covers 11 bases. Germline V gene lookup returns CDR1 SGDLS and CDR2 YYNGEE. The CDR3 length is 20 residues. Trimming cost V 4 bases and J 4 bases; bases outside gene matches: 16. CDR3 DNA: TGTGCCAGCAGCTCTCCGGGACTAGCGGTTTTCTCAGCAGGGGCCAACGTCCTGACTTTC. Translation gives CASSSPGLAVFSAGANVLTF. The whole variable domain, filled in from reference TRBV9 and TRBJ2-6, reads DSGVTQTPKHLITATGQRVTLRCSPRSGDLSVYWYQQSLDQGLQFLIQYYNGEERAKGNILERFSAQQFPDLHSELNLSSLELGDSALYFCASSSPGLAVFSAGANVLTFGAGSRLTVL.

DNA for the CDR3: TGCGCCAGCAGCTTGGATCAGGGCTACGAGCAGTACTTC. Residues: CASSLDQGYEQYF. This chain links TRBV5-1 with TRBJ2-7; possible D gene TRBD1, 5 bases. This CDR3 region has 13 residues. CDR1 and CDR2 (germline): SGHRS, YFSETQ. The ends were cut back, 0 bases at V and 3 bases at J, with 7 bases in the middle.

The chain uses TRBV7-9 and TRBJ1-3, with D unclear. The CDR3 has 16 residues. The V gene lost 4 bases and the J gene lost 0 bases, with 13 bases spanning the gap. Germline loops: CDR1 SEHNR, CDR2 FQNEAQ (reference sequence). The CDR3 here is CASSSLHLSSGNTIYF. In DNA, the CDR3 is TGTGCCAGCAGCTCCCTTCATCTGAGCTCTGGAAACACCATATATTTT.

This clone occurred a few times. The chain has TRBV2 and TRBJ2-5, with TRBD2 matching 8 bases. V shed 7 bases, J shed 4 bases, and the junction held 8 bases outside the gene matches. From germline, CDR1 is SNHLY and CDR2 FYNNEI. CDR3 size: 14 residues. The CDR3 reads CASTIGTRGETQYF. For the CDR3, the DNA is TGTGCCAGCACAATAGGGACTAGAGGAGAGACCCAGTACTTC.

The rearrangement uses TRBV24-1 and TRBJ2-1, with TRBD1 identical over 7 bases. CDR1 and CDR2 (germline): KGHDR, SFDVKD. CDR3 size: 14 residues. J was trimmed by 5 bases and V by 5 bases; bases with no gene match: 5. In DNA form, the CDR3 reads TGTGCCACCAGTGTACGGACAGGCGACAATGAGCAGTTCTTC. This encodes CATSVRTGDNEQFF.

The V and J genes are TRBV10-3 and TRBJ1-2; D unresolved. From germline, CDR1 is ENHRY and CDR2 SYGVKD. The V end was cut by 0 bases, the J end by 6 bases, with 8 bases between. The length of the CDR3 is 13 residues. As DNA, the CDR3 is TGTGCCATCAGTGAGTCCGAGGGAAATGGCTACACCTTC. Translated, it gives CAISESEGNGYTF.

CDR3 nucleotide sequence: TGTGCCAGCAGTTCGACTCGGAACACCGGGGAGCTGTTTTTT. Encoded protein: CASSSTRNTGELFF. The chain uses TRBV28 and TRBJ2-2, with D unresolved. There are 14 residues in the CDR3. CDR1 is MDHEN and CDR2 is SYDVKM in the germline V gene. Trimming shortened V by 4 bases and J by 1 base, and 7 bases separated the two germline ends.

This chain joins TRBV6-4 and TRBJ2-3, with TRBD2 matching over 12 bases. The CDR3 consists of 14 residues. J was trimmed by 4 bases and V by 4 bases; bases with no gene match: 0. Germline V lookup: CDR1 MRHNA, CDR2 SNTAGT. The CDR3 protein is CASSGTSGADTQYF. The CDR3 DNA follows: TGTGCCAGCAGTGGGACTAGCGGGGCAGATACGCAGTATTTT.

J is TRBJ1-5 and V is TRBV28; no clear D. Trimming shortened V by 2 bases and J by 0 bases, and 17 bases separated the two germline ends. The CDR3 totals 18 residues. Germline V gene lookup returns CDR1 MDHEN and CDR2 SYDVKM. The CDR3 here is CASSLEAADRLSNQPQHF. As DNA, the CDR3 is TGTGCCAGCAGTTTAGAGGCCGCAGATCGCCTTAGCAATCAGCCCCAGCATTTT. Combining the CDR3 with reference TRBV28 and TRBJ1-5 gives the whole variable domain DVKVTQSSRYLVKRTGEKVFLECVQDMDHENMFWYRQDPGLGLRLIYFSYDVKMKEKGDIPEGYSVSREKKERFSLILESASTNQTSMYLCASSLEAADRLSNQPQHFGDGTRLSIL.

This clone was detected a few times. This chain connects TRBV12-3 or TRBV12-4 to TRBJ1-2, with D uncertain. The CDR3 contains 13 residues. V lost 2 bases, J lost 2 bases, and 6 bases lay in between. CDR3 residues: CASSLFQNYGYTF. In DNA, the CDR3 is TGTGCCAGCAGTTTATTCCAGAACTATGGCTACACCTTC.

CDR3 protein: CASSPQGSTDTQYF. CDR3 in DNA: TGTGCCAGCAGTCCTCAGGGGTCGACAGATACGCAGTATTTT. The chain recombines TRBV27 with TRBJ2-3, with D tentatively TRBD1 (6 bases). The germline V gene has CDR1 MNHEY and CDR2 SMNVEV (reference sequence). V was shortened by 5 bases and J by 3 bases, with 12 bases between the two germline ends. The CDR3 is 14 amino acids.

The V call is TRBV7-2, the J call TRBJ1-1, with a possible D match to TRBD1 (6 bases). The ends were cut back, 6 bases at V and 3 bases at J, with 11 bases in the middle. CDR1 is SGHTA, CDR2 FQGNSA, per germline. The CDR3 is 13 amino acids. CDR3 sequence: CASSPDRYTEAFF. The CDR3 region has the DNA TGTGCCAGCAGTCCGGACAGATACACTGAAGCTTTCTTT.

The chain combines TRBV7-9 with TRBJ2-1; D not resolved. Germline V CDR1 and CDR2: SEHNR, FQNEAQ (reference sequence). Trimming left V 0 bases short and J 7 bases short, with 10 bases between. CDR3 length equals 14 residues. Here the CDR3 DNA reads TGTGCCAGCAGCTTAGCGAATGTCGGGAATGAGCAGTTCTTC. Translating gives CASSLANVGNEQFF.

V gene TRBV27 combines with J gene TRBJ2-7, with D tentatively TRBD2 (5 bases). The CDR3 consists of 13 residues. From germline, CDR1 is MNHEY and CDR2 SMNVEV (reference sequence). V dropped 3 bases and J dropped 3 bases, with 9 bases sitting between them. CDR3 nucleotides: TGTGCCAGCAGTTTTGGACTCAACTACGAGCAGTACTTC. The encoded protein is CASSFGLNYEQYF.

This chain links TRBV27 with TRBJ2-1; 7 bases are a match to TRBD1. Germline assignment: CDR1 MNHEY and CDR2 SMNVEV (reference sequence). The CDR3 has 15 residues. V lost 6 bases to trimming and J lost 2 bases; unmatched junction nucleotides: 7. CDR3 bases: TGTGCCAGCAGACAGGACAGGAACACCTACAATGAGCAGTTCTTC. Encoded protein: CASRQDRNTYNEQFF.

This rearrangement joins TRBV2 to TRBJ1-1, with D hard to call. The germline V and J ends were trimmed by 8 bases and 1 base, with 11 bases remaining between them. CDR3 length: 13 amino acids. Germline loops: CDR1 SNHLY, CDR2 FYNNEI. This chain's CDR3 is CASLQTWNTEAFF. In DNA, the CDR3 is TGTGCCAGCTTACAGACATGGAACACTGAAGCTTTCTTT.

In its sample, this clone was seen once. The CDR3 nucleotides read TGTGCCACCGCAGTAGCGACCTCCTACGAGCAGTACTTC. The encoded protein is CATAVATSYEQYF. The J gene is TRBJ2-7, the V gene TRBV19; perhaps TRBD2 as D (5 bases). Per the germline V gene, CDR1 is LNHDA and CDR2 is SQIVND (reference sequence). The CDR3 length is 13 residues. V lost 10 bases and J 0 bases, leaving 13 bases between the germline ends.